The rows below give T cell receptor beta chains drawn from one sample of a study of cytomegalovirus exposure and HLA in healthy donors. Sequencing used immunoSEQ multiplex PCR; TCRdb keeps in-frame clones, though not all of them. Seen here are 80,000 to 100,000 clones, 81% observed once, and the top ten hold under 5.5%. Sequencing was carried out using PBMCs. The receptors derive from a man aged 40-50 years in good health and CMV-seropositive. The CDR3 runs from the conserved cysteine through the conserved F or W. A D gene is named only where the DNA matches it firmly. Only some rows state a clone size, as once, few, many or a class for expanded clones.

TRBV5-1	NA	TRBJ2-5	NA	TGCGCCAGCAGACAGGGTAGAGGGGGCCAAGAGACCCAGTACTTC	CASRQGRGGQETQYF
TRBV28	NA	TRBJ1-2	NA	TGTGCCAGCTCCCCGGGTAGCTATGGCTACACCTTC	CASSPGSYGYTF
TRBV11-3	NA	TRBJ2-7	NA	TGTGCCAGCAGCGAGATGAGGGAAAACGAGCAGTACTTC	CASSEMRENEQYF
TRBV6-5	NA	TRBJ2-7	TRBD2	TGTGCCAGTTCGACCTGGGGCCTAGCGGGAACCGAGCAGTACTTC	CASSTWGLAGTEQYF
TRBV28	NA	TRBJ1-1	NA	TGTGCCAGCAGAGAGACATCAGGAGCTTTCTTT	CASRETSGAFF
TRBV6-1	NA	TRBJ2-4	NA	TGTGCCAGCAGTGATCGGCGGACAGTCAAAAACATTCAGTACTTC	CASSDRRTVKNIQYF
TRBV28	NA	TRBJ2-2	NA	TGTGCCAGCAGTCCCTCCGGAGGAGGGTCCGGGGAGCTGTTTTTT	CASSPSGGGSGELFF
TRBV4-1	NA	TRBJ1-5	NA	TGCGCCAGCAGCCAAGATGTAGGAGGCCGTCAGCCCCAGCATTTT	CASSQDVGGRQPQHF
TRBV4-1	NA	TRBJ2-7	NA	TGCGCCAGCAGCCAACGCAACGGGTACGAGCAGTACTTC	CASSQRNGYEQYF
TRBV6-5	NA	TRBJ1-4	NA	TGTGCCAGCAGCTCGACAGGAGAAAAACTGTTTTTT	CASSSTGEKLFF
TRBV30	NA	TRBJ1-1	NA	TGTGCCTGGGGAGCGGGGAACACTGAAGCTTTCTTT	CAWGAGNTEAFF
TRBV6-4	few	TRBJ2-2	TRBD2	TGTGCCAGCAGTGACTCTAGCGGGAGGGCCGCCGGGGAGCTGTTTTTT	CASSDSSGRAAGELFF
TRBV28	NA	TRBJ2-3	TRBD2	TGTGCCAGCAGTTTTCCTAGCGGCTCCGGGGCAGATACGCAGTATTTT	CASSFPSGSGADTQYF
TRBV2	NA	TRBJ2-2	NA	TGTGCCAGTTCATACACCGGGGAGCTGTTTTTT	CASSYTGELFF
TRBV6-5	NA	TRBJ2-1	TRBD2	TGTGCCAGCAGTTACCTCTGGCTAGCGGGGTACAATGAGCAGTTCTTC	CASSYLWLAGYNEQFF
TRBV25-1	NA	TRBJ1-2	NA	TGTGCCAGCACCCAAAGGGAGATCGATGGCTACACCTTC	CASTQREIDGYTF
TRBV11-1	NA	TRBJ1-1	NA	TGTGCCAGCAGCTTAATCCAGAACACTGAAGCTTTCTTT	CASSLIQNTEAFF
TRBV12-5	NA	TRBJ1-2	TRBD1	TGTGCTAGTGGTACCCCGGACAGGGGAGACTATGGCTACACCTTC	CASGTPDRGDYGYTF
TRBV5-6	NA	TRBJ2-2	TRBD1	TGTGCCAGCAGTGGGACAGCCAACACCGGGGAGCTGTTTTTT	CASSGTANTGELFF
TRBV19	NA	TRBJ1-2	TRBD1	TGTGCCAGTAGTCCACCAGGGACAGGCTATGGCTACACCTTC	CASSPPGTGYGYTF
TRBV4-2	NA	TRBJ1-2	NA	TGTGCCAGCAGCCAGCAAGGGGTTTTTAGTGGCTACACCTTC	CASSQQGVFSGYTF
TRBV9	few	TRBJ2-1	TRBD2	TGTGCCAGCAGCCCGCTGACCGGAGCGGGGGGATCCTACAATGAGCAGTTCTTC	CASSPLTGAGGSYNEQFF
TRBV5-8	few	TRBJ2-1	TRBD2	TGTGCCAGCAGCTTGCAGCTAGCGGGAGGTAATGAGCAGTTCTTC	CASSLQLAGGNEQFF
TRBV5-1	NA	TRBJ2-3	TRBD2	TGCGCCAGCAGCTTGAAGGGACTAGCGGCGGGGACAGATACGCAGTATTTT	CASSLKGLAAGTDTQYF
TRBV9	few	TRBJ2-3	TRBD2	TGTGCCAGCAGCGTCGCGGGAGCCTCGAGCACAGATACGCAGTATTTT	CASSVAGASSTDTQYF
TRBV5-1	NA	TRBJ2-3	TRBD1	TGCGCCAGCAGCACCGCCGGGACAGGGAACACAGATACGCAGTATTTT	CASSTAGTGNTDTQYF
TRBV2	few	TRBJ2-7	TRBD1	TGTGCCAGCAGGAAACAGGGGGAAACTTCCTACGAGCAGTACTTC	CASRKQGETSYEQYF
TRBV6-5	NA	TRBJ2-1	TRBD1	TGTGCCAGCAGTTACACTGGACAGGGTGGTTTCCATGAGCAGTTCTTC	CASSYTGQGGFHEQFF
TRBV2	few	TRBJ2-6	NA	TGTGCCAGCAGTGAAATATCGGTGAAAGCCAACGTCCTGACTTTC	CASSEISVKANVLTF
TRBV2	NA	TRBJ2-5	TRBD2	TGTGCCAGCAGTGAACAGGGAGGGGAGACCCAGTACTTC	CASSEQGGETQYF
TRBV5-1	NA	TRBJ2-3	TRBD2	TGCGCCAGCAGGCCTACTAGCGGGAGCCCAGATACGCAGTATTTT	CASRPTSGSPDTQYF
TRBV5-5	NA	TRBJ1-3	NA	TGTGCCAGCAGCTCTAACGGGTTCTCTGGAAACACCATATATTTT	CASSSNGFSGNTIYF
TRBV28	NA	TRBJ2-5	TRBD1	TGTGCCAGCAGTTTAAACGACAGGGGGGAGACCCAGTACTTC	CASSLNDRGETQYF
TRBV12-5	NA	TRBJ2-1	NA	TGTGCTAGTGGTTCCAGCGCCTTAACCTACAATGAGCAGTTCTTC	CASGSSALTYNEQFF
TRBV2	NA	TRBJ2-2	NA	TGTGCCAGCATGAAGGGGACGAACACCGGGGAGCTGTTTTTT	CASMKGTNTGELFF
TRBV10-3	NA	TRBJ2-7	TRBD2	TGTGCCATCAGTCTGACTAGCGGGTCCTCCTACGAGCAGTACTTC	CAISLTSGSSYEQYF
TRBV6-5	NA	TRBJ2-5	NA	TGTGCCAGCAGTTACTCGGACCCCGAGGGCCAAGAGACCCAGTACTTC	CASSYSDPEGQETQYF
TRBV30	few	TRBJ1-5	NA	TGTGCCTGGAGTGTGATGGGCGCGCAGCCCCAGCATTTT	CAWSVMGAQPQHF
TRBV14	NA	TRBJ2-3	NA	TGTGCCAGCAGCCCGACACGGGGTCAAGATACGCAGTATTTT	CASSPTRGQDTQYF
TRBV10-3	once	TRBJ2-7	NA	TGTGCCATCAGTGAGTCGGATGGACGGGGTTCCTACGTGTTGTACTTC	CAISESDGRGSYVLYF
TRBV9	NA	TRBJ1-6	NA	TGTGCCAGCAGCGTAGCCGGTGATTCACCCCTCCACTTT	CASSVAGDSPLHF